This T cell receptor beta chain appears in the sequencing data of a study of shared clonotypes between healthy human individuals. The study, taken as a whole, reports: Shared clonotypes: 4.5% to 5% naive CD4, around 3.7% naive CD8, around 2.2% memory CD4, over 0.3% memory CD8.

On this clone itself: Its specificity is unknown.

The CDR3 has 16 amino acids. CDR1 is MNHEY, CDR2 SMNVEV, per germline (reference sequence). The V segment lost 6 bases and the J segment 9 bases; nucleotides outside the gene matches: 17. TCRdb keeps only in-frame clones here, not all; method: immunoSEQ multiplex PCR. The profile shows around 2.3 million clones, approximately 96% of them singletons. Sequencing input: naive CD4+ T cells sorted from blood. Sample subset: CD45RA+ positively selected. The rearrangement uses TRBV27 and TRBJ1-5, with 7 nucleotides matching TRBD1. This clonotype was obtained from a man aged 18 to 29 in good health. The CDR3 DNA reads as TGTGCCAGCAGGGAGACTAGACAGGGACTTTACCTGCCCCAGCATTTT. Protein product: CASRETRQGLYLPQHF.